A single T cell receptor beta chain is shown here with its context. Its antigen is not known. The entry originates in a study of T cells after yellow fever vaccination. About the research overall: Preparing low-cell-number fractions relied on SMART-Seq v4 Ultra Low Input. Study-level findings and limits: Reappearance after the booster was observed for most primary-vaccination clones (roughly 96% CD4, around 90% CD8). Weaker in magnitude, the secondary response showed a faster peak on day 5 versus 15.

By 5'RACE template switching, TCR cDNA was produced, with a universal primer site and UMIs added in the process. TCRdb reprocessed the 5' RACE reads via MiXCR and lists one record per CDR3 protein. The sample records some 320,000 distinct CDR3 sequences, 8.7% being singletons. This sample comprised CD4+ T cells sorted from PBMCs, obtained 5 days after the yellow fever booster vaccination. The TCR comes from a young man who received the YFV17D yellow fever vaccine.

CDR3 nucleotides: TGTGCCAGCTCACCGCAGACAGGGGGCTCAGATACGCAGTATTTT. Translating it yields CASSPQTGGSDTQYF. The chain combines TRBV18 with TRBJ2-3, with 10 bases aligning to TRBD1. This CDR3 comprises 15 residues. The J segment lost 4 bases and the V segment lost 3 bases, leaving 4 bases of the junction unmatched. CDR1 KGHSH and CDR2 LQKENI come from the germline V gene.